These T cell receptor beta chains were read from a single sample in a study of T cell responses to AZD1222 COVID-19 vaccine. Here immunoSEQ multiplex PCR was the method, and the copy in TCRdb shows in-frame clones only, minus some. The sample contains approximately 170,000 clones, more than 80% of which appear only once. This material consisted of peripheral blood, taken on day 0 of AZD1222 vaccination. These receptors were taken from an adult in good health. CDR3s include the opening cysteine and the closing phenylalanine or tryptophan. The order of the fields is CDR3 DNA, CDR3 protein, D gene, clone size, V gene, J gene. A D gene is named only where the DNA matches it firmly. Clone size, where shown, is once, few, many, or a class for clones that have expanded.

TGCGCCAGCAGCTTTAGAATTACGGGGGCGCAGAGCGCCGGGGAGCTGTTTTTT	CASSFRITGAQSAGELFF	.	.	TRBV5-1	TRBJ2-2
TGCGCCAGCAGCTTGGCCGACAGCCTAACAGATACGCAGTATTTT	CASSLADSLTDTQYF	.	.	TRBV5-1	TRBJ2-3
TGTGCCAGCAGTCATACAGGTGGGGCTCAGCCCCAGCATTTT	CASSHTGGAQPQHF	.	.	TRBV6-5	TRBJ1-5
TGCGCCAGCAGCCAAGACAGCCTAAGAAGCGGGATAGGAGATACGCAGTATTTT	CASSQDSLRSGIGDTQYF	TRBD2	once	TRBV4-1	TRBJ2-3
TGCGCCAGCAGCGGTGAACCGGGACTAGCGGGCAACGAGCAGTACTTC	CASSGEPGLAGNEQYF	TRBD2	.	TRBV5-1	TRBJ2-7
TGTGCCAGCAGTGAACAAAGAAGGGCTGGAAACACCATATATTTT	CASSEQRRAGNTIYF	.	.	TRBV6-1	TRBJ1-3
TGTGCCAGCAGTTACAACGTAAGGGTGGATCACACTGAAGCTTTCTTT	CASSYNVRVDHTEAFF	.	.	TRBV6-5	TRBJ1-1
TGTGCCAGCAGTCATCGACTAGCGGGAGCCGGTGTGTACGAGCAGTACTTC	CASSHRLAGAGVYEQYF	TRBD2	.	TRBV27	TRBJ2-7
TGTGCCAGCAGTAGGACATCTGGAAACACCATATATTTT	CASSRTSGNTIYF	.	.	TRBV6-5	TRBJ1-3
TGTGCCAGCAGTCCTCGGACAGAAGGGATTAACTATGGCTACACCTTC	CASSPRTEGINYGYTF	.	.	TRBV6-6	TRBJ1-2